These 3 T cell receptor beta chains were all obtained from the same sample, sequenced in a study of blood T cell repertoires in COVID-19. The table came from immunoSEQ multiplex PCR; TCRdb's copy has only in-frame clones and leaves some out. The sample holds 95,000 to 100,000 clones, more than 70% seen once. Material: peripheral blood. The receptors derive from a woman in her twenties or thirties with acute or convalescent COVID-19.

V and J are TRBV5-5 and TRBJ2-5; 10 positions match TRBD1. The CDR3 is made up of 18 amino acids. The trim removed 3 bases at V and 0 bases at J, leaving 11 bases unmatched. Looked up from germline, CDR1 is SGHKS and CDR2 is YYEKEE (reference sequence). CDR3 region: CASSSKTGGFAYQETQYF. CDR3 DNA: TGTGCCAGCAGCTCAAAGACAGGGGGCTTCGCCTACCAAGAGACCCAGTACTTC.

The J gene is TRBJ1-5, the V gene TRBV5-1; 8 nucleotides match TRBD1. The length of the CDR3 is 15 residues. Germline V CDR1 and CDR2: SGHRS, YFSETQ. Trimming took 0 bases from V and 1 from J; bases not matched to a gene: 0. CDR3: CASSLGDRSNQPQHF. The CDR3 coding sequence is TGCGCCAGCAGCTTGGGGGACAGGAGCAATCAGCCCCAGCATTTT.

The chain recombines TRBV4-1 with TRBJ1-6, with a possible D match to TRBD1 (5 bases). Trimming took off 4 bases at V and 6 bases at J, with 13 bases between the two ends. From germline, CDR1 is MGHRA and CDR2 YSYEKL. This CDR3 comprises 15 residues. The CDR3 spells CASSLLRGPNSPLHF. CDR3 bases: TGCGCCAGCAGCCTTCTAAGGGGCCCTAATTCACCCCTCCACTTT.